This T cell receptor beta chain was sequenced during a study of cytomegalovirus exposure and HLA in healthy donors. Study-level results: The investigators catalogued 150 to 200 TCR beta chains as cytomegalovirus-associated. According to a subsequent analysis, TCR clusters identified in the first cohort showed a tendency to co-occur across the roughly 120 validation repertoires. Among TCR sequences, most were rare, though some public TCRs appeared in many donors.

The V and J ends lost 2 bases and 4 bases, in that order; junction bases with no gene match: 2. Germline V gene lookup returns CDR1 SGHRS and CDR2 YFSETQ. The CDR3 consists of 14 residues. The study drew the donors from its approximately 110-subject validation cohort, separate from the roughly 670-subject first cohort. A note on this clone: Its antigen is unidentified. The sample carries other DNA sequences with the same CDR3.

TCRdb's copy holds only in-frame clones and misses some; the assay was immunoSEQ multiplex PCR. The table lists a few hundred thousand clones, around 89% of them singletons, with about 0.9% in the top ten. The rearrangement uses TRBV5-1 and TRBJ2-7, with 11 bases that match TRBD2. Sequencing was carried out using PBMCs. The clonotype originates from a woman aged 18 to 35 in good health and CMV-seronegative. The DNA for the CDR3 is TGCGCCAGCAGCTTCGGGACTAGCGGATACGAGCAGTACTTC. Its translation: CASSFGTSGYEQYF.